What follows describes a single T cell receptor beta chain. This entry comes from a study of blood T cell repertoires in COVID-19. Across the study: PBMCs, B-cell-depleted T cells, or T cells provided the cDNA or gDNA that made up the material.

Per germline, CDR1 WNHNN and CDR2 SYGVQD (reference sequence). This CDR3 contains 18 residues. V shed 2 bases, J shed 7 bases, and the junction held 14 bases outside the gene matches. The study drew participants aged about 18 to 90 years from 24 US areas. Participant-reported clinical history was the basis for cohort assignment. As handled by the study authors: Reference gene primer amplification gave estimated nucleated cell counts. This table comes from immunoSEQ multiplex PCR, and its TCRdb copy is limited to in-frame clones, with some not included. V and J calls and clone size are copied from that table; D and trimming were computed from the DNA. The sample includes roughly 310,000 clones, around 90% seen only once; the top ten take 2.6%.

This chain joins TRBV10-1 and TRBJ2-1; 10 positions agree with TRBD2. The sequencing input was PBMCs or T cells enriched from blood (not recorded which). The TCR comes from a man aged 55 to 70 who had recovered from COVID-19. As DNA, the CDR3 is TGCGCCAGCAGTGAGCACGGGACTAGCGAACGAGGGGGGAATGAGCAGTTCTTC. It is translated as CASSEHGTSERGGNEQFF.